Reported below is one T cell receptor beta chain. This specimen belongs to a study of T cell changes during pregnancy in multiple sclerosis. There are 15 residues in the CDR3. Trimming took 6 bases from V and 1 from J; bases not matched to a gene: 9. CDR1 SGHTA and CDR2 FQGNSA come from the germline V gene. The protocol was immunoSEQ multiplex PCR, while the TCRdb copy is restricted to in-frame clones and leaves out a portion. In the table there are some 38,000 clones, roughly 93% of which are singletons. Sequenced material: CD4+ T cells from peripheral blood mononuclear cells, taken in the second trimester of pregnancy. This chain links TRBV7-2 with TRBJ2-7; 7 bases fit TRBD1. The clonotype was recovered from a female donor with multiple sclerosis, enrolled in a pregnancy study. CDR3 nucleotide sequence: TGTGCCAGCAGGCTAAGTAAGGGGGCGTCCTACGAGCAGTACTTC. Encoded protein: CASRLSKGASYEQYF.